This T cell receptor (beta chain) appears in the sequencing data of a study of T cells after somatic rescue of genetic block. This table comes from immunoSEQ multiplex PCR, and its TCRdb copy is limited to in-frame clones, with some not included. The sample holds 55,000 to 70,000 clones; around 92% are singletons and the top ten take about 2.7%. J was trimmed by 0 bases and V by 6 bases; bases with no gene match: 5. This CDR3 region has 16 residues. Germline-derived CDR1 and CDR2 are WNHNN and SYGVQD (reference sequence). This receptor was taken from a man between 40 and 49 years old. The genes are TRBV10-1 and TRBJ2-6; TRBD1 matches at 7 bases. Sequencing input: peripheral blood mononuclear cells (PBMCs). The CDR3 nucleotides read TGCGCCAGCAGGGGACAGAGGAACTCTGGGGCCAACGTCCTGACTTTC. Residues: CASRGQRNSGANVLTF.